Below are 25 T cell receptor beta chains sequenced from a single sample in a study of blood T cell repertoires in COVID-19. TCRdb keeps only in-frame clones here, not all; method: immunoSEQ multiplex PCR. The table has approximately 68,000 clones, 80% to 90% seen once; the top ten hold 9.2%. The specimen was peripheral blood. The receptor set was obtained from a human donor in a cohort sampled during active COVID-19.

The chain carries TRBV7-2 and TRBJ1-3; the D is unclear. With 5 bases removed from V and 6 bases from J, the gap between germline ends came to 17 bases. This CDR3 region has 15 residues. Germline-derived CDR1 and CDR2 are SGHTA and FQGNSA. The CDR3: CASSPRWVDSNTIYF. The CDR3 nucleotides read TGTGCCAGCAGCCCGCGGTGGGTAGATTCAAACACCATATATTTT.

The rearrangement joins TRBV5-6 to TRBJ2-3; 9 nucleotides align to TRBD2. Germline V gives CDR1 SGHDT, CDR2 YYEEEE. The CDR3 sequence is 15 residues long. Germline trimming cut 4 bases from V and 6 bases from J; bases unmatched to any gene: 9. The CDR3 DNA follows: TGTGCCAGCAGCACTCTGAGCGGGAGGAGTGATACGCAGTATTTT. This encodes CASSTLSGRSDTQYF.

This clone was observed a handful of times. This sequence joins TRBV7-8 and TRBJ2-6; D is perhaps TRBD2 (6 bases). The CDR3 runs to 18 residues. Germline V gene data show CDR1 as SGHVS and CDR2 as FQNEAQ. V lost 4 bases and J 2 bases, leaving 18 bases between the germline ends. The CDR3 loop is CASSSAWRGGPGANVLTF. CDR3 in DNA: TGTGCCAGCAGCTCCGCCTGGAGGGGTGGACCTGGGGCCAACGTCCTGACTTTC.

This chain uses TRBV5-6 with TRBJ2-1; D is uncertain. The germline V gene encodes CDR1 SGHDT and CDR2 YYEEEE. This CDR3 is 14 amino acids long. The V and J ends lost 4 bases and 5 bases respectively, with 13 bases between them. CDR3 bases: TGTGCCAGCAGCGGGCCAGTCTTTGACAATGAGCAGTTCTTC. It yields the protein CASSGPVFDNEQFF.

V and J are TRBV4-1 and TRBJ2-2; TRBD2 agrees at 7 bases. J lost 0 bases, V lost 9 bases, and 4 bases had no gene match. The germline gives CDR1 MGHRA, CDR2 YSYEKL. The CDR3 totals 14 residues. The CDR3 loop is CASRSGANTGELFF. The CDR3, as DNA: TGCGCCAGTCGAAGCGGGGCGAACACCGGGGAGCTGTTTTTT.

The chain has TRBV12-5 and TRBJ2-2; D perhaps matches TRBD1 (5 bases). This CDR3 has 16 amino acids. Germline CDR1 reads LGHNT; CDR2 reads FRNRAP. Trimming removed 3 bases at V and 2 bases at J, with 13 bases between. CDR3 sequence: CASGLDQGGNTGELFF. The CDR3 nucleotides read TGTGCTAGTGGTTTAGATCAGGGTGGAAACACCGGGGAGCTGTTTTTT.

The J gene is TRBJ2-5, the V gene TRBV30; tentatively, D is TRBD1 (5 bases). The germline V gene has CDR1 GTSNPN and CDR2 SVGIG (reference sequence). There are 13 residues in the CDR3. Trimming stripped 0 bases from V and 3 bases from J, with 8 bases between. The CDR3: CAWSVQAEETQYF. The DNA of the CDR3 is TGTGCCTGGAGTGTACAGGCGGAAGAGACCCAGTACTTC.

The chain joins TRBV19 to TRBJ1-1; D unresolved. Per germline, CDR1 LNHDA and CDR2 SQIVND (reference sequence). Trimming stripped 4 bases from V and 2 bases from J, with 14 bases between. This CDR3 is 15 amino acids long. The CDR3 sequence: CASSTYRVPNTEAFF. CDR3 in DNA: TGTGCCAGTAGTACCTACAGAGTCCCCAACACTGAAGCTTTCTTT.

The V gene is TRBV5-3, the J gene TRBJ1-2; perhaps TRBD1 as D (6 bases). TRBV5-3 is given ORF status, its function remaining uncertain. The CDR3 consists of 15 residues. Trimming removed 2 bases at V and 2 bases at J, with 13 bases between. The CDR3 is CARSLIRTENYGYTF. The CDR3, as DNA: TGTGCCAGAAGCTTAATAAGGACAGAGAACTATGGCTACACCTTC.

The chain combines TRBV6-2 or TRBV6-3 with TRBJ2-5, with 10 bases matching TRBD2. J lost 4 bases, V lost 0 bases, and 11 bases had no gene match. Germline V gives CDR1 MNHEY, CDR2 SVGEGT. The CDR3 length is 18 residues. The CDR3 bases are TGTGCCAGCAGTTACTCGGCTAGCGGGAGAGGGGTTTTAGAGACCCAGTACTTC. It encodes CASSYSASGRGVLETQYF.

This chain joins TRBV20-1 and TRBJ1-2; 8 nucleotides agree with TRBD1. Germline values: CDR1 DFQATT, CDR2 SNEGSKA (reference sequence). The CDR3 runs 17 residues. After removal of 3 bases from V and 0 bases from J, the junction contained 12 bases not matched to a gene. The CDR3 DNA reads TGCAGTGCTAGTCTGCAGGACAGGGCCCTTACTAACTATGGCTACACCTTC. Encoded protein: CSASLQDRALTNYGYTF.

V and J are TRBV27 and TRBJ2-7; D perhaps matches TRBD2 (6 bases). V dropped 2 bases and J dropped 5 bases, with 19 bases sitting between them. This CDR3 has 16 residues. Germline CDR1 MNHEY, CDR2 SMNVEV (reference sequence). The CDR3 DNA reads TGTGCCAGCAGTTTAATTTCCGGGAGCCCCACGGACGAGCAGTACTTC. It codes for CASSLISGSPTDEQYF.

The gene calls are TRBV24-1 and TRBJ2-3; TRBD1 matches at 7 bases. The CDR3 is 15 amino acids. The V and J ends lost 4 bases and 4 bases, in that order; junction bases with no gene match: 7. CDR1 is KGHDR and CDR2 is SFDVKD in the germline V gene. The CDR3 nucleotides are TGTGCCACCAGTGAATCTCGACAGGGAGCAGATACGCAGTATTTT. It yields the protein CATSESRQGADTQYF.

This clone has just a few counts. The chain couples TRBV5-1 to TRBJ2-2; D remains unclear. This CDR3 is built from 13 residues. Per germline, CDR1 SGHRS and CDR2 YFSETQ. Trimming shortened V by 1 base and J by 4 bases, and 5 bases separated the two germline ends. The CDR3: CASSLSSTGELFF. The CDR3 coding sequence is TGCGCCAGCAGCTTGAGCTCCACCGGGGAGCTGTTTTTT. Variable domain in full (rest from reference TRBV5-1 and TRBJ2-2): KAGVTQTPRYLIKTRGQQVTLSCSPISGHRSVSWYQQTPGQGLQFLFEYFSETQRNKGNFPGRFSGRQFSNSRSEMNVSTLELGDSALYLCASSLSSTGELFFGEGSRLTVL.

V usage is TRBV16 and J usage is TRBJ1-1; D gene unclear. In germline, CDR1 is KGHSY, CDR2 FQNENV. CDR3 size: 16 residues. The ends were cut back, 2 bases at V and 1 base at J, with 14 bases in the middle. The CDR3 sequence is CASSQEAEGPNTEAFF. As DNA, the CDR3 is TGTGCCAGCAGCCAAGAAGCGGAAGGCCCGAACACTGAAGCTTTCTTT.

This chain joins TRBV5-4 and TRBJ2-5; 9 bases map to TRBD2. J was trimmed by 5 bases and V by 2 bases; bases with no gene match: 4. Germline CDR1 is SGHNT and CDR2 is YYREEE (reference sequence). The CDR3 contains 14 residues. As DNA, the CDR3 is TGTGCCAGCAGCTTTGTAGCGGGAGACGAGACCCAGTACTTC. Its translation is CASSFVAGDETQYF.

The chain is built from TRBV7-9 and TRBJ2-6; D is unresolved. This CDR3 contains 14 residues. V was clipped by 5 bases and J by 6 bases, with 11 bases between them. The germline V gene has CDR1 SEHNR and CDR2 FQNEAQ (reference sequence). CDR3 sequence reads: CASSQAGEANVLTF. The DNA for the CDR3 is TGTGCCAGCAGCCAGGCCGGCGAGGCCAACGTCCTGACTTTC.

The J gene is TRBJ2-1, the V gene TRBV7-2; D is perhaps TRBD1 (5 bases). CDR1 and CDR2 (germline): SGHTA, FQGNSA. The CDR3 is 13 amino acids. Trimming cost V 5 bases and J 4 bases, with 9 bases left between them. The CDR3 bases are TGTGCCAGCAGCCCCAGGGAATACAATGAGCAGTTCTTC. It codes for CASSPREYNEQFF. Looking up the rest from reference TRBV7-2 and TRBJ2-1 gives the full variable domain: GAGVSQSPSNKVTEKGKDVELRCDPISGHTALYWYRQSLGQGLEFLIYFQGNSAPDKSGLPSDRFSAERTGGSVSTLTIQRTQQEDSAVYLCASSPREYNEQFFGPGTRLTVL.

The chain's CDR3 is CASSTGVGTDTQYF. CDR3 DNA sequence: TGTGCCAGCAGCACAGGTGTCGGCACAGATACGCAGTATTTT. This sequence joins TRBV13 and TRBJ2-3; weak D call: TRBD1 (5 bases). The V end lost 5 bases, the J end lost 1 base, and 10 bases lay between the germline ends. CDR3 length equals 14 residues. Germline-derived CDR1 and CDR2 are PRHDT and FYEKMQ (reference sequence).

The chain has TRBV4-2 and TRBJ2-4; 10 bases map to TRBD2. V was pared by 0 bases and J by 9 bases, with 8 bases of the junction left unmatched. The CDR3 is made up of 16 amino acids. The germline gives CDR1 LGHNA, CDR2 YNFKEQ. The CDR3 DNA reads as TGTGCCAGCAGCCAAGAGGTCAGCGGGAGGGCAGGCATTCAGTACTTC. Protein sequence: CASSQEVSGRAGIQYF.

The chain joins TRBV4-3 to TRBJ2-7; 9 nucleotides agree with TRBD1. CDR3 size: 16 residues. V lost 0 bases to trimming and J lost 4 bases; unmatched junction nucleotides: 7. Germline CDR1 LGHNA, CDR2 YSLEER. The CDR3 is CASSQDTTGGKYEQYF. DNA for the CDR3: TGCGCCAGCAGCCAAGACACCACAGGGGGCAAGTACGAGCAGTACTTC.

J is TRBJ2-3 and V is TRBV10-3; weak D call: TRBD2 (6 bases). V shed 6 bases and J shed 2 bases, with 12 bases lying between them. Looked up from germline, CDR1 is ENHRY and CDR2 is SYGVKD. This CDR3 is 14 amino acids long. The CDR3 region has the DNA TGTGCCATCAGGGGATGGGACTCCACAGATACGCAGTATTTT. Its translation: CAIRGWDSTDTQYF.

DNA of the CDR3: TGCGCCAGCAGCCCGACTAGCGGGAGCACAGATACGCAGTATTTT. It encodes CASSPTSGSTDTQYF. The chain couples TRBV4-3 to TRBJ2-3; the match to TRBD2 covers 10 bases. This CDR3 spans 15 amino acids. Germline CDR1 reads LGHNA; CDR2 reads YSLEER. Germline trimming cut 4 bases from V and 0 bases from J; bases unmatched to any gene: 1.

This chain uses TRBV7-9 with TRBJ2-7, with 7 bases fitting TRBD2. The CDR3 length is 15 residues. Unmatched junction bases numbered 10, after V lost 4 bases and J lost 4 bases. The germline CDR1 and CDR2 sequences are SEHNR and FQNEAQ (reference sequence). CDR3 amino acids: CASSSYLAAHYEQYF. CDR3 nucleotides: TGTGCCAGCAGCTCCTACCTAGCGGCTCATTACGAGCAGTACTTC.

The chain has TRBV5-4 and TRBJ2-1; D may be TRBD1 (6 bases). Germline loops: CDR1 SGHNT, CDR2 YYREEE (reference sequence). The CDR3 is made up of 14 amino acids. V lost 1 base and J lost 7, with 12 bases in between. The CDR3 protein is CASSLRQVTNEQFF. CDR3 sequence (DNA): TGTGCCAGCAGCTTGAGACAGGTAACAAATGAGCAGTTCTTC.